A selection of T cell receptor beta chains follows, all from one sample in a study of follicular helper T cells after annual influenza vaccination. The assay was immunoSEQ multiplex PCR, and TCRdb's table has in-frame clones only and misses some. The sample shows about 15,000 clones, 70% to 85% of them seen only once. Material: CXCR5+ CD38- circulating T follicular helper cells from blood, obtained 7 days after influenza vaccination. The receptors come from an adult who received the influenza vaccine. Both conserved end residues are part of each CDR3. The order of the fields is J gene, V gene, D gene, CDR3 length, CDR3 DNA, CDR3 protein. The D gene is left open where the match is weak.

j_call: TRBJ1-3; v_call: TRBV5-1; d_call: NA; cdr3_length: 14; cdr3_nt: TGCGCCAGCAGCTTGAGCACCTCTGGAAACACCATATATTTT; cdr3_aa: CASSLSTSGNTIYF
j_call: TRBJ2-1; v_call: TRBV7-9; d_call: NA; cdr3_length: 12; cdr3_nt: TGTGCCTCGACAGGAGTGGACAATGAGCAGTTCTTC; cdr3_aa: CASTGVDNEQFF
j_call: TRBJ1-1; v_call: TRBV19; d_call: NA; cdr3_length: 16; cdr3_nt: TGTGCCAGTACCCTGGATGGACAGCCCAAGAACACTGAAGCTTTCTTT; cdr3_aa: CASTLDGQPKNTEAFF
j_call: TRBJ2-6; v_call: TRBV6-5; d_call: NA; cdr3_length: 12; cdr3_nt: TGTGCCACCCAGGGCTGGGCCAACGTCCTGACTTTC; cdr3_aa: CATQGWANVLTF
j_call: TRBJ1-2; v_call: TRBV6-1; d_call: NA; cdr3_length: 15; cdr3_nt: TGTGCCAGCAGTGAAGGGACAGACCTGAGGTATGGCTACACCTTC; cdr3_aa: CASSEGTDLRYGYTF
j_call: TRBJ1-1; v_call: TRBV18; d_call: NA; cdr3_length: 13; cdr3_nt: TGTGCCAGCTCCCCTTCACAGTACACTGAAGCTTTCTTT; cdr3_aa: CASSPSQYTEAFF
j_call: TRBJ2-2; v_call: TRBV18; d_call: TRBD2; cdr3_length: 17; cdr3_nt: TGTGCCAGCTCACCATCCGGGGGAGGGGTTCGCACCGGGGAGCTGTTTTTT; cdr3_aa: CASSPSGGGVRTGELFF
j_call: TRBJ1-4; v_call: TRBV30; d_call: NA; cdr3_length: 13; cdr3_nt: TGTGCCTGGAGCCAAACGGAGGGTGAAAAACTGTTTTTT; cdr3_aa: CAWSQTEGEKLFF
j_call: TRBJ2-3; v_call: TRBV9; d_call: TRBD2; cdr3_length: 12; cdr3_nt: TGTGCCAGCAGCGTTCTAGCGGGAGCGCAGTATTTT; cdr3_aa: CASSVLAGAQYF
j_call: TRBJ2-5; v_call: TRBV10-3; d_call: TRBD1; cdr3_length: 13; cdr3_nt: TGTGCCATCAGTGACGGGACAGGGGAGACCCAGTACTTC; cdr3_aa: CAISDGTGETQYF
j_call: TRBJ2-7; v_call: TRBV4-1; d_call: TRBD2; cdr3_length: 18; cdr3_nt: TGCGCCAGCAGCCAAGACCCCGGACTAGCGGGCGTGAAATACGAGCAGTACTTC; cdr3_aa: CASSQDPGLAGVKYEQYF
j_call: TRBJ2-6; v_call: TRBV2; d_call: TRBD1; cdr3_length: 16; cdr3_nt: TGTGCCAGCACCCAGGACAGGGCGCGGGGGGCCAACGTCCTGACTTTC; cdr3_aa: CASTQDRARGANVLTF